This T cell receptor (beta chain) was retrieved from a study of T cell repertoires in aging, cancer and after chemotherapy. About the research overall: Healthy donor repertoires were recorded over several months to years and showed clear clonal overlap.

As for this clonotype: Its target is not known.

A mixed TRB-A/B primer pool amplified rearranged TRB by multiplex touch-down PCR. MiXCR was run by TCRdb on the multiplex PCR reads, yielding one entry per CDR3 protein. The sample includes some 10,000 distinct CDR3 sequences, 40% to 45% of them seen just once. The germline CDR1 and CDR2 sequences are LGHNA and YNFKEQ. V shed 3 bases and J shed 5 bases, with 10 bases lying between them. The CDR3 covers 13 residues. Study-level findings and limits: Untreated cancer patients had significantly lower blood TCR diversity than age-matched healthy donors.

TCR beta rearrangements were amplified from peripheral blood genomic DNA. This sequence originates from a human donor in good health. This chain joins TRBV4-2 and TRBJ2-5, with unresolved D. Sample: blood. The CDR3 loop reads CASSHLTAETQYF. CDR3 coding DNA: TGTGCCAGCAGCCACCTAACTGCGGAGACCCAGTACTTC.